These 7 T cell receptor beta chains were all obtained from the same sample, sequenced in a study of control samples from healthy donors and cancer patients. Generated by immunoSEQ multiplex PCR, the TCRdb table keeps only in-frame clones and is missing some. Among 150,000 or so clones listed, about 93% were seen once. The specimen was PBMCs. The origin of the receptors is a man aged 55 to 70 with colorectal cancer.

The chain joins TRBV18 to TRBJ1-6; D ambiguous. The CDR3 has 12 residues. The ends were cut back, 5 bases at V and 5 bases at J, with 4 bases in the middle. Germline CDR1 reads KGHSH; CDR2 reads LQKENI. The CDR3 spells CASSGNNSPLHF. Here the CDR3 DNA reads TGTGCCAGCTCAGGGAATAATTCACCCCTCCACTTT.

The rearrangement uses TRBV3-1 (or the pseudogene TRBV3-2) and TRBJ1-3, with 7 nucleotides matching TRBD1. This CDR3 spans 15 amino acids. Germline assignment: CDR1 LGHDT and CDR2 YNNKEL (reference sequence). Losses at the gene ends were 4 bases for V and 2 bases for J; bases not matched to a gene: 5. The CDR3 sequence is CASSRDSRAGNTIYF. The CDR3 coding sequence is TGTGCCAGCAGCCGGGACAGTCGAGCTGGAAACACCATATATTTT.

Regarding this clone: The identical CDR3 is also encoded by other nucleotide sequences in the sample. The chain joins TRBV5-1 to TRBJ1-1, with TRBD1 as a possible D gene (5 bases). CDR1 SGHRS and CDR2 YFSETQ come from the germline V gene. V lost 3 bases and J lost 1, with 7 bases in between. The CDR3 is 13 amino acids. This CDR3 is CASSYGQNTEAFF. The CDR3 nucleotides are TGCGCCAGCAGCTATGGACAGAACACTGAAGCTTTCTTT.

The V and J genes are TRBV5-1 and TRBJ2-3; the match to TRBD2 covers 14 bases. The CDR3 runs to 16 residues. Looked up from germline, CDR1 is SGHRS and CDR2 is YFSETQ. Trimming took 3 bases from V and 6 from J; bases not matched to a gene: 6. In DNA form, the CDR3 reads TGCGCCAGCAGCTCGACTAGCGGGGGGGCTATGGATACGCAGTATTTT. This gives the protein CASSSTSGGAMDTQYF. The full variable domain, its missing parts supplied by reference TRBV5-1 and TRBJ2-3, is KAGVTQTPRYLIKTRGQQVTLSCSPISGHRSVSWYQQTPGQGLQFLFEYFSETQRNKGNFPGRFSGRQFSNSRSEMNVSTLELGDSALYLCASSSTSGGAMDTQYFGPGTRLTVL.

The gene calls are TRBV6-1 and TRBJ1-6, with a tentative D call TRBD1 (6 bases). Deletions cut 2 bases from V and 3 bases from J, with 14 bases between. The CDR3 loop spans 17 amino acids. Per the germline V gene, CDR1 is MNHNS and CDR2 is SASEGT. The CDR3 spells CASSELPTGFYNSPLHF. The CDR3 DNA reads TGTGCCAGCAGTGAATTGCCCACAGGGTTCTATAATTCACCCCTCCACTTT.

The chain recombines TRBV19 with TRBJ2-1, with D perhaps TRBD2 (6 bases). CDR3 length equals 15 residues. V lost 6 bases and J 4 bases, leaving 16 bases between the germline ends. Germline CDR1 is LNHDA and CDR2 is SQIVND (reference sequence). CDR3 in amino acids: CASRVATSRYNEQFF. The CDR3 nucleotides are TGTGCCAGTAGGGTTGCCACTAGCCGATACAATGAGCAGTTCTTC.

CDR3 DNA sequence: TGTGCCAGCAGCTTAAATACCTATGACAATCAGCCCCAGCATTTT. This sequence encodes CASSLNTYDNQPQHF. V gene TRBV7-2 combines with J gene TRBJ1-5, with D unresolved. Germline CDR1 SGHTA, CDR2 FQGNSA. The CDR3 totals 15 residues. V was pared by 2 bases and J by 3 bases, with 11 bases between.